The 30 T cell receptor beta chains below were found in one sample sequenced in a study of cytomegalovirus exposure and HLA in healthy donors. With 60 Vbeta and 13 Jbeta primers, the PCR was carried out. Profiled with immunoSEQ multiplex PCR; TCRdb holds only in-frame clones, not every one. This table holds roughly 67,000 clones, about 77% found once. The sample consisted of PBMCs. These receptors all stem from a man aged 35-49 years in good health and CMV-seronegative.

The table lists this clone with a few counts. V is TRBV2 and J is TRBJ1-1; D unclear. This CDR3 comprises 11 residues. V was cut by 4 bases and J by 5 bases, with 5 bases left in between. Per the germline V gene, CDR1 is SNHLY and CDR2 is FYNNEI. The CDR3: CASSAGTEAFF. The CDR3 region has the DNA TGTGCCAGCAGTGCGGGGACTGAAGCTTTCTTT.

This sequence joins TRBV2 and TRBJ1-2; D call uncertain. Trimming left V 7 bases short and J 0 bases short, with 15 bases between. The germline gives CDR1 SNHLY, CDR2 FYNNEI. The CDR3 length is 15 residues. The CDR3 spells CASNLQGVANYGYTF. CDR3 sequence (DNA): TGTGCCAGCAACCTACAAGGAGTCGCTAACTATGGCTACACCTTC.

The rearrangement uses TRBV11-2 and TRBJ1-2, with 9 nucleotides matching TRBD1. The CDR3 consists of 14 residues. V was clipped by 5 bases and J by 5 bases; unmatched bases: 6. Germline CDR1 and CDR2: SGHAT and FQNNGV. The CDR3 DNA follows: TGTGCCAGCAGCACCCGGGACAGGGATTATGGCTACACCTTC. The encoded protein is CASSTRDRDYGYTF.

The chain uses TRBV23-1 and TRBJ2-3; perhaps TRBD2 as D (5 bases). TRBV23-1 is annotated as an ORF whose role is uncertain. V shed 3 bases and J shed 8 bases, with 15 bases lying between them. This CDR3 has 14 residues. Written as DNA, the CDR3 is TGCGCCAGCAGTCAGGCTAGCATCCGGCGTACGCAGTATTTT. Translated: CASSQASIRRTQYF.

The chain has TRBV7-7 and TRBJ2-5; 8 bases match TRBD1. V lost 4 bases and J lost 4; bases outside the gene matches: 2. The CDR3 has 13 amino acids. Germline assignment: CDR1 SSHAT and CDR2 FNYEAQ (reference sequence). CDR3 region: CASSSDRAETQYF. Here the CDR3 DNA reads TGTGCCAGCAGCTCGGACAGGGCAGAGACCCAGTACTTC.

The V and J genes are TRBV19 and TRBJ1-5, with 10 positions matching TRBD1. Trimming cost V 4 bases and J 4 bases; bases outside gene matches: 7. Germline CDR1 reads LNHDA; CDR2 reads SQIVND (reference sequence). The CDR3 is 16 amino acids. This CDR3 reads CASSKGTGAGNQPQHF. For the CDR3, the DNA is TGTGCCAGTAGTAAGGGGACAGGGGCAGGGAATCAGCCCCAGCATTTT. The complete variable domain, with remaining parts taken from reference TRBV19 and TRBJ1-5, reads DGGITQSPKYLFRKEGQNVTLSCEQNLNHDAMYWYRQDPGQGLRLIYYSQIVNDFQKGDIAEGYSVSREKKESFPLTVTSAQKNPTAFYLCASSKGTGAGNQPQHFGDGTRLSIL.

The chain recombines TRBV27 with TRBJ2-3; TRBD2 agrees at 7 bases. With V trimmed by 6 bases and J by 4 bases, 10 bases remained unmatched. In germline, CDR1 is MNHEY, CDR2 SMNVEV (reference sequence). The CDR3 contains 15 residues. CDR3 in DNA: TGTGCCAGCAGGGGGAGGAGCGGGGTGGCAGATACGCAGTATTTT. Amino acids: CASRGRSGVADTQYF.

The J gene is TRBJ2-6, the V gene TRBV6-5; D perhaps matches TRBD2 (5 bases). Per germline, CDR1 MNHEY and CDR2 SVGAGI. Trimming stripped 7 bases from V and 13 bases from J, with 14 bases between. This CDR3 is built from 12 residues. CDR3 bases: TGTGCCAGCACCGCCGAGAGGGAGGTCCTGACTTTC. This translates into CASTAEREVLTF.

The genes are TRBV4-2 and TRBJ2-1; 9 bases match TRBD2. Germline CDR1 LGHNA, CDR2 YNFKEQ. V dropped 3 bases and J dropped 2; count of bases not matched to a gene: 5. The CDR3 spans 16 residues. The CDR3 coding sequence is TGTGCCAGCAGCCAGGTGGCTAGCGGGGCCTACAATGAGCAGTTCTTC. This codes for CASSQVASGAYNEQFF.

This clone was picked up a small number of times. The chain combines TRBV28 with TRBJ2-7; D gene unclear. Trimming left V 2 bases short and J 0 bases short, with 11 bases between. Germline V gene data show CDR1 as MDHEN and CDR2 as SYDVKM. The CDR3 loop spans 15 amino acids. The CDR3 loop is CASSLDAGSSYEQYF. CDR3 sequence (DNA): TGTGCCAGCAGTTTAGACGCAGGCTCCTCCTACGAGCAGTACTTC.

This sequence joins TRBV6-1 and TRBJ2-3; D may be TRBD2 (5 bases). Germline CDR1 and CDR2: MNHNS and SASEGT. Trimming stripped 4 bases from V and 6 bases from J, with 14 bases between. This CDR3 spans 14 amino acids. CDR3 residues: CASSVGPGGDTQYF. The CDR3 DNA follows: TGTGCCAGCAGTGTAGGCCCCGGCGGGGATACGCAGTATTTT.

This clone was seen once. V and J are TRBV7-2 and TRBJ2-7; TRBD1 agrees at 8 bases. Germline trimming cut 4 bases from V and 3 bases from J; bases unmatched to any gene: 2. Germline V gene sequence: CDR1 SGHTA, CDR2 FQGNSA. The CDR3 totals 13 residues. CDR3 in amino acids: CASSSTGGYEQYF. The CDR3 coding sequence is TGTGCCAGCAGCTCAACAGGGGGCTACGAGCAGTACTTC.

This clone has just one count. This rearrangement joins TRBV6-6 to TRBJ2-5; D is possibly TRBD1 (8 bases). V lost 7 bases to trimming and J lost 4 bases, with 16 bases between them. CDR3 length: 14 residues. Germline V CDR1 and CDR2: MNHNY, SVGAGI (reference sequence). The CDR3 sequence is CASTETGEGETQYF. CDR3 coding DNA: TGTGCCAGCACCGAGACAGGGGAGGGAGAGACCCAGTACTTC.

This clone appeared once. The DNA for the CDR3 is TGTGCCAGCAGCTTAGGCCAGGGGGCCCACGAGCAGTACTTC. Its protein is CASSLGQGAHEQYF. The chain employs TRBV13 and TRBJ2-7; 8 bases line up with TRBD1. The CDR3 is 14 residues long. V lost 0 bases and J lost 5; bases outside the gene matches: 3. Per the germline V gene, CDR1 is PRHDT and CDR2 is FYEKMQ (reference sequence).

CDR3 coding DNA: TGTGCCAGCAGTATCAGACAGGGGATTGGCGAGCAGTACTTC. Encoded protein: CASSIRQGIGEQYF. The V gene is TRBV28, the J gene TRBJ2-7; 8 nucleotides match TRBD1. Trimming removed 5 bases from V and 6 bases from J; junction bases left unmatched: 9. Germline CDR1 MDHEN, CDR2 SYDVKM. This CDR3 is 14 amino acids long.

The table lists this clone with a few counts. CDR3 in amino acids: CASSPGTSEGEKLFF. In DNA, the CDR3 is TGTGCCAGCAGCCCCGGGACAAGCGAAGGGGAAAAACTGTTTTTT. V gene TRBV6-5 combines with J gene TRBJ1-4; possible D gene TRBD1, 6 bases. The CDR3 runs to 15 residues. Germline V gene data show CDR1 as MNHEY and CDR2 as SVGAGI. Between the trimmed V and J ends, which lost 6 bases and 8 bases, there was a span of 19 bases.

The chain is built from TRBV14 and TRBJ1-1; unclear D gene. CDR1 and CDR2 from the germline V gene are SGHDN and FVKESK. Trimming removed 4 bases at V and 5 bases at J, with 14 bases between. The CDR3 spans 14 residues. The CDR3 coding sequence is TGTGCCAGCAGCCGAACACAGTCTGGGACTGAAGCTTTCTTT. It specifies CASSRTQSGTEAFF.

The DNA of the CDR3 is TGTGCCAGCAGCGGGGAGGGGCGGGCTAATGAAAAACTGTTTTTT. Amino acids: CASSGEGRANEKLFF. The rearrangement links TRBV6-5 to TRBJ1-4; possibly TRBD1 for D (5 bases). V was pared by 6 bases and J by 3 bases, with 14 bases between. The germline CDR1 and CDR2 sequences are MNHEY and SVGAGI. The CDR3 covers 15 residues.

This clone was seen only a few times. The chain is built from TRBV15 and TRBJ2-7; TRBD2 matches 7 bases. Germline V gives CDR1 LNHNV, CDR2 YYDKDF (reference sequence). The CDR3 consists of 11 residues. V lost 8 bases to trimming and J lost 6 bases; unmatched junction nucleotides: 4. Here the CDR3 DNA reads TGTGCCACCCGGGGAGGGAGCGAGCAGTACTTC. Its protein product is CATRGGSEQYF. Full variable domain (missing parts from reference TRBV15 and TRBJ2-7): DAMVIQNPRYQVTQFGKPVTLSCSQTLNHNVMYWYQQKSSQAPKLLFHYYDKDFNNEADTPDNFQSRRPNTSFCFLDIRSPGLGDTAMYLCATRGGSEQYFGPGTRLTVT.

This chain links TRBV12-5 with TRBJ2-1; no clear D gene. CDR1 LGHNT and CDR2 FRNRAP come from the germline V gene. CDR3 size: 12 residues. V was shortened by 5 bases and J by 6 bases, with 8 bases between the two germline ends. The CDR3 region has the DNA TGTGCTAGTGGTCCACACATCAATGAGCAGTTCTTC. It yields the protein CASGPHINEQFF.

The chain joins TRBV6-1 to TRBJ1-2, with D unresolved. Between the trimmed V and J ends, which lost 4 bases and 3 bases, there was a span of 9 bases. The germline gives CDR1 MNHNS, CDR2 SASEGT. CDR3 size: 13 residues. Here the CDR3 DNA reads TGTGCCAGCAGTGCCCTCGGGGACTATGGCTACACCTTC. Translation gives CASSALGDYGYTF.

This sequence joins TRBV25-1 and TRBJ1-1; weak D call: TRBD1 (6 bases). The CDR3 consists of 13 residues. Looked up from germline, CDR1 is MGHDK and CDR2 is SYGVNS. Trimming stripped 4 bases from V and 5 bases from J, with 11 bases between. The CDR3 region has the DNA TGTGCCAGCAGTGTGGGAGACAGGACTGAAGCTTTCTTT. Protein sequence: CASSVGDRTEAFF.

The chain uses TRBV28 and TRBJ1-1, with D unresolved. CDR1 is MDHEN, CDR2 SYDVKM, per germline. The CDR3 spans 11 residues. V was clipped by 3 bases and J by 11 bases, with 10 bases between them. The CDR3 coding sequence is TGTGCCAGCAGTTTCCGATCTGCGGCTTTCTTT. Translation: CASSFRSAAFF.

This chain links TRBV5-4 with TRBJ2-7; 10 nucleotides align to TRBD1. The CDR3 totals 15 residues. The V segment lost 3 bases and the J segment 2 bases; nucleotides outside the gene matches: 5. Germline CDR1 SGHNT, CDR2 YYREEE (reference sequence). This chain's CDR3 is CASSSRTGGTYEQYF. The DNA of the CDR3 is TGTGCCAGCAGCTCGAGGACAGGGGGGACCTACGAGCAGTACTTC.

The chain is built from TRBV27 and TRBJ2-7; D is undetermined. CDR3 length: 16 residues. CDR1 and CDR2 (germline): MNHEY, SMNVEV (reference sequence). The V end lost 6 bases, the J end lost 0 bases, and 18 bases lay between the germline ends. This chain's CDR3 is CASRNTLGGPSYEQYF. The CDR3 bases are TGTGCCAGCAGGAACACTCTCGGCGGTCCCTCCTACGAGCAGTACTTC.

The chain combines TRBV7-6 with TRBJ2-7; a weak D match, TRBD2 (7 bases). This CDR3 is built from 18 residues. The ends were cut back, 1 base at V and 4 bases at J, with 23 bases in the middle. Per germline, CDR1 SGHVS and CDR2 FNYEAQ. CDR3 sequence (DNA): TGTGCCAGCAGCTTAGTCCTGGGGGGGCCCGGGTTGGTTTACGAGCAGTACTTC. Protein sequence: CASSLVLGGPGLVYEQYF. Variable domain in full (rest from reference TRBV7-6 and TRBJ2-7): GAGVSQSPRYKVTKRGQDVALRCDPISGHVSLYWYRQALGQGPEFLTYFNYEAQQDKSGLPNDRFSAERPEGSISTLTIQRTEQRDSAMYRCASSLVLGGPGLVYEQYFGPGTRLTVT.

The genes are TRBV7-3 and TRBJ2-2; tentatively, D is TRBD2 (6 bases). CDR1 and CDR2 (germline): SGHTA, FQGTGA. CDR3 size: 15 residues. V shed 5 bases and J shed 2 bases, with 12 bases lying between them. CDR3 DNA sequence: TGTGCCAGCAGCCTAGAAGGGACTAACACCGGGGAGCTGTTTTTT. It translates to CASSLEGTNTGELFF.

The chain carries TRBV10-3 and TRBJ1-6; 7 bases match TRBD1. Germline assignment: CDR1 ENHRY and CDR2 SYGVKD. The V segment lost 3 bases and the J segment 9 bases; nucleotides outside the gene matches: 8. The CDR3 covers 15 residues. CDR3 coding DNA: TGTGCCATCAGTGACTATGACAGGGCTCGTTCACCCCTCCACTTT. The encoded protein is CAISDYDRARSPLHF.

The chain has TRBV28 and TRBJ2-7, with a tentative D call TRBD2 (6 bases). Deletions cut 3 bases from V and 8 bases from J, with 11 bases between. Per the germline V gene, CDR1 is MDHEN and CDR2 is SYDVKM. The CDR3 sequence is 12 residues long. This CDR3 reads CASSLIAGKQYF. The CDR3 coding sequence is TGTGCCAGCAGTTTGATTGCGGGGAAGCAGTACTTC.

This rearrangement joins TRBV4-2 to TRBJ1-5; unclear D gene. Germline assignment: CDR1 LGHNA and CDR2 YNFKEQ. The CDR3 has 15 residues. Trimming took off 0 bases at V and 6 bases at J, with 12 bases between the two ends. In DNA form, the CDR3 reads TGTGCCAGCAGCCAAGATCGCGGGGTCGGTCAGCCCCAGCATTTT. Translation: CASSQDRGVGQPQHF.